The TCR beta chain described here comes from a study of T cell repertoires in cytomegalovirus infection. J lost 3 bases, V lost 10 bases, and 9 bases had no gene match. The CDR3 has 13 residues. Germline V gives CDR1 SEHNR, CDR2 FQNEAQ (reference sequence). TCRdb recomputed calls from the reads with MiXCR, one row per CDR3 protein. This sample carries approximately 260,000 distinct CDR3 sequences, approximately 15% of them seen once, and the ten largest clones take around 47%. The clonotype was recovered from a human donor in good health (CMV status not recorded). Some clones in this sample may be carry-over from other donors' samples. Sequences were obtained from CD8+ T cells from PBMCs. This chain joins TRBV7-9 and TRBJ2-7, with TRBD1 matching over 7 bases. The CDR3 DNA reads TGTGCCATATTCCGGACAGGCTACTACGAGCAGTACTTC. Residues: CAIFRTGYYEQYF.